These T cell receptor beta chains were read from a single sample in a study of brain T cells in children with intractable seizures. Measured with immunoSEQ multiplex PCR; TCRdb has only the in-frame clones, and not every one. Of tens of thousands of clones in the sample, approximately 94% were seen once. Sequences were derived from peripheral blood, sampled at surgery. Receptors originate from a boy in the first two years of life with tuberous sclerosis and intractable seizures. Both conserved end residues are part of each CDR3. D genes are given only for firm matches. Expanded clones are given a class, and other clones once, few, many or no size at all.

V gene	J gene	clone size	D gene	CDR3 DNA	CDR3 protein
TRBV30	TRBJ1-1	NA	TRBD1	TGTGCCTGGAGTGTTGGGACAGTAAACACTGAAGCTTTCTTT	CAWSVGTVNTEAFF
TRBV29-1	TRBJ1-2	NA	NA	TGCAGCGTTGAAGATCTCATGAGCATTTCTGGCTACACCTTC	CSVEDLMSISGYTF
TRBV7-9	TRBJ1-4	NA	TRBD1	TGTGCCAGCAGCCCCAACAGGGGATGGTACGATGAAAAACTGTTTTTT	CASSPNRGWYDEKLFF
TRBV4-1	TRBJ1-2	once	NA	TGCGCCAGCAGCCACCTCCTAAGGCGAAGGGACTATGGCTACACCTTC	CASSHLLRRRDYGYTF
TRBV3-1/TRBV3-2	TRBJ1-1	NA	TRBD1	TGTGCCAGCAGCCCCTCGGACAGGGGGGTCACTTTCTTT	CASSPSDRGVTFF
TRBV20-1	TRBJ1-3	NA	TRBD1	TGCAGTGCTAGTGAATCAGGGGGCACCCACTCTGGAAACACCATATATTTT	CSASESGGTHSGNTIYF
TRBV6-5	TRBJ2-7	NA	NA	TGTGCCACTGAGGACCTGCTCTCCTACGAGCAGTACTTC	CATEDLLSYEQYF
TRBV11-3	TRBJ2-1	once	TRBD2	TGTGCCAGCAGCCCCCCTAGCGGGGAAAATTACAATGAGCAGTTCTTC	CASSPPSGENYNEQFF
TRBV4-1	TRBJ1-2	NA	TRBD1	TGCGCCAGCAGCCTTGGACAGGGTGGGCTCTACTATGGCTACACCTTC	CASSLGQGGLYYGYTF
TRBV24-1	TRBJ1-2	NA	NA	TGTGCCACCAGTGCTTCGGTTGGAGGCTACACCTTC	CATSASVGGYTF
TRBV7-3	TRBJ1-1	NA	NA	TGTGCCAGCAGCTTAAGACCGGGGGCAGGAGATGAAGCTTTCTTT	CASSLRPGAGDEAFF
TRBV6-1	TRBJ2-7	NA	NA	TGTGCCAGCAGTGAAGTGAGGGGCCACGAGCAGTACTTC	CASSEVRGHEQYF
TRBV2	TRBJ1-4	NA	TRBD1	TGTGCCAGCGCGGGACAGACCACCGGTGAAAAACTGTTTTTT	CASAGQTTGEKLFF
TRBV7-9	TRBJ1-2	medium-sized	TRBD1	TGTGCCAGCAGCTCAGGACAGGGAAACTATGGCTACACCTTC	CASSSGQGNYGYTF
TRBV10-1	TRBJ1-5	NA	NA	TGCGCCAGCAGCAACAGCGTTCAGCCCCAGCATTTT	CASSNSVQPQHF
TRBV5-1	TRBJ1-1	NA	NA	TGCGCCAGCAGCTTAAGGACGAACACTGAAGCTTTCTTT	CASSLRTNTEAFF
TRBV19	TRBJ2-7	NA	NA	TGTGCCAGTAGTATAAGCCCCAGGGCAACCTACGAGCAGTACTTC	CASSISPRATYEQYF